The 10 T cell receptor beta chains listed next were all sequenced from one sample in a study of response to subunit inactivated influenza vaccine. TCRdb reprocessed the RT-PCR reads with MiXCR, giving one entry per CDR3 protein. This table has over 750,000 distinct CDR3 sequences, approximately 21% appearing once. This sample comprised PBMCs from blood, obtained about 5 days after vaccination. These receptors were obtained from a man aged 45-65 years who received an inactivated influenza vaccine.

V and J are TRBV7-3 and TRBJ2-2; TRBD2 matches 8 bases. V was clipped by 5 bases and J by 2 bases; unmatched bases: 10. The CDR3 runs to 17 residues. Germline lookup yields CDR1 SGHTA and CDR2 FQGTGA. The CDR3 reads CASSRLGGLGNTGELFF. The CDR3 DNA reads TGTGCCAGCAGCCGGTTGGGGGGACTAGGTAACACCGGGGAGCTGTTTTTT.

The V gene is TRBV24-1, the J gene TRBJ2-3; the D gene is possibly TRBD1 (5 bases). The ends were cut back, 0 bases at V and 0 bases at J, with 12 bases in the middle. Germline V gene sequence: CDR1 KGHDR, CDR2 SFDVKD. This CDR3 has 17 amino acids. The CDR3 here is CATSDLPRQSSTDTQYF. The CDR3 nucleotides read TGTGCCACCAGTGATTTGCCCCGACAGTCAAGCACAGATACGCAGTATTTT.

The chain carries TRBV25-1 and TRBJ1-1; TRBD1 matches at 7 bases. Per germline, CDR1 MGHDK and CDR2 SYGVNS. The J segment lost 5 bases and the V segment lost 5 bases, leaving 5 bases of the junction unmatched. The CDR3 loop spans 13 amino acids. This chain's CDR3 is CASSNTGDTEAFF. Here the CDR3 DNA reads TGTGCCAGCAGTAATACAGGGGATACTGAAGCTTTCTTT.

This clonotype was seen a few times. The rearrangement links TRBV6-5 to TRBJ2-7, with a weak D call TRBD1 (6 bases). V shed 0 bases and J shed 4 bases, with 13 bases lying between them. This CDR3 contains 15 residues. Germline CDR1 MNHEY, CDR2 SVGAGI. CDR3 in DNA: TGTGCCAGCAGTTACTCGTGGGGGCCAGGGTACGAGCAGTACTTC. Residues: CASSYSWGPGYEQYF.

With regard to this clonotype: A read error may explain this, as a much larger clone is one base away. This chain links TRBV7-9 with TRBJ2-3; 9 bases match TRBD2. This CDR3 comprises 15 residues. Germline CDR1 reads SEHNR; CDR2 reads FQNEAQ (reference sequence). The trim removed 0 bases at V and 4 bases at J, leaving 2 bases unmatched. For the CDR3, the DNA is TGTGCCAGCAGCTTAGCTAGCGGGGGCCCAGATACGCAGTATTTT. Translating gives CASSLASGGPDTQYF.

This chain joins TRBV15 and TRBJ2-3, with D possibly matching TRBD1 (5 bases). The CDR3 extends over 16 amino acids. Germline V gene lookup returns CDR1 LNHNV and CDR2 YYDKDF (reference sequence). V was clipped by 2 bases and J by 4 bases, with 16 bases between them. The CDR3 loop reads CATSRYRLDVADTQYF. The CDR3 DNA sequence: TGTGCCACCAGCAGATACAGGTTGGATGTGGCAGATACGCAGTATTTT.

This clonotype was seen many times. V gene TRBV20-1 combines with J gene TRBJ1-6; D remains ambiguous. The CDR3 extends over 16 amino acids. In germline, CDR1 is DFQATT, CDR2 SNEGSKA (reference sequence). Trimming pared 1 base from V and 4 bases from J, leaving 14 bases between. CDR3 sequence: CSARGGGSVYNSPLHF. CDR3 nucleotides: TGCAGTGCTAGAGGCGGAGGCTCTGTTTATAATTCACCCCTCCACTTT.

This clonotype was detected a few times. The chain is built from TRBV7-9 and TRBJ2-7; unclear D gene. CDR3 length: 14 amino acids. The germline V gene encodes CDR1 SEHNR and CDR2 FQNEAQ (reference sequence). The ends were cut back, 5 bases at V and 2 bases at J, with 13 bases in the middle. This CDR3 is CASSPYTSPYEQYF. The CDR3 DNA reads as TGTGCCAGCAGCCCCTACACCTCTCCCTACGAGCAGTACTTC.

This clonotype was observed a few times. The CDR3 DNA follows: TGTGCCAGCAGCCCGACAGGGGGCGCTGGGGCCAACGTCCTGACTTTC. This encodes CASSPTGGAGANVLTF. The J gene is TRBJ2-6, the V gene TRBV4-2; TRBD1 matches at 10 bases. This CDR3 has 16 residues. The V gene's germline CDR1 is LGHNA and CDR2 YNFKEQ. V lost 4 bases and J lost 2; bases outside the gene matches: 2.

In its sample, this clonotype was seen a few times. This chain links TRBV15 with TRBJ2-1; D is unresolved. The CDR3 contains 13 residues. Looked up from germline, CDR1 is LNHNV and CDR2 is YYDKDF (reference sequence). The ends were cut back, 0 bases at V and 5 bases at J, with 5 bases in the middle. The CDR3 protein is CATSRDVDNEQFF. The CDR3 DNA reads TGTGCCACCAGCAGAGATGTGGACAATGAGCAGTTCTTC.